Below are 6 T cell receptor beta chains sequenced from a single sample in a study of PD-1 blockade in classical Hodgkin lymphoma. TCRdb's table, derived via immunoSEQ multiplex PCR, lists solely in-frame clones and lacks some. In the table there are 20,000 or so clones, around four fifths of which are singletons. Regarding time point: cycle 4 day 1 (C4D1), after five to seven weeks of nivolumab. Exposure to brentuximab vedotin varied, and each patient had relapsed following autologous stem cell transplantation. The study purified CD4+ T cells from thawed PBMCs using magnetic negative selection. Sequences were derived from CD4+ T cells from blood, sampled before the fourth cycle of nivolumab. The receptors derive from a human donor with classical Hodgkin lymphoma.

This clone has only one observation. V and J are TRBV9 and TRBJ2-5; D is undetermined. V was cut by 0 bases and J by 5 bases, with 11 bases left in between. The CDR3 runs 14 residues. Germline CDR1 reads SGDLS; CDR2 reads YYNGEE. The CDR3 region is CASSVGERRETQYF. CDR3 nucleotide sequence: TGTGCCAGCAGCGTAGGTGAACGGCGGGAGACCCAGTACTTC. The full variable domain, its missing parts supplied by reference TRBV9 and TRBJ2-5, is DSGVTQTPKHLITATGQRVTLRCSPRSGDLSVYWYQQSLDQGLQFLIQYYNGEERAKGNILERFSAQQFPDLHSELNLSSLELGDSALYFCASSVGERRETQYFGPGTRLLVL.

V gene TRBV6-1 combines with J gene TRBJ2-7; D is unclear. CDR1 and CDR2 (germline): MNHNS, SASEGT. V lost 4 bases, J lost 4 bases, and 14 bases lay in between. This CDR3 has 14 residues. The CDR3 nucleotides read TGTGCCAGCAGTGTTTTCAGGAAACTTTACGAGCAGTACTTC. It codes for CASSVFRKLYEQYF.

This clone was seen a few times. The chain recombines TRBV6-5 with TRBJ2-7; TRBD2 is a possible D gene (6 bases). The CDR3 runs 13 residues. Germline assignment: CDR1 MNHEY and CDR2 SVGAGI. V gave up 9 bases and J gave up 0 bases, with 12 bases separating them. In DNA form, the CDR3 reads TGTGCCAGTCAGCGGGCACGCTCCTACGAGCAGTACTTC. Its translation: CASQRARSYEQYF.

The chain is built from TRBV5-1 and TRBJ2-3; D unclear. The V gene's germline CDR1 is SGHRS and CDR2 YFSETQ. The CDR3 has 13 residues. The V end was cut by 3 bases, the J end by 2 bases, with 7 bases between. CDR3: CASSSVVTDTQYF. The CDR3 bases are TGCGCCAGCAGCTCAGTGGTCACAGATACGCAGTATTTT.

The table lists this clone with a few counts. The J gene is TRBJ2-4, the V gene TRBV2; D uncertain. Germline V gene lookup returns CDR1 SNHLY and CDR2 FYNNEI. The CDR3 runs to 11 residues. Deletions cut 4 bases from V and 12 bases from J, with 10 bases between. CDR3 residues: CASSGGYSQYF. The CDR3 bases are TGTGCCAGCAGTGGAGGTTATAGTCAGTACTTC.

The V and J genes are TRBV30 and TRBJ2-2; D unclear. Trimming removed 3 bases from V and 4 bases from J, with 9 bases in between. CDR3 length: 13 residues. Germline CDR1 reads GTSNPN; CDR2 reads SVGIG (reference sequence). The CDR3 nucleotides read TGTGCCTGGAGGCCCTTTCCCACCGGGGAGCTGTTTTTT. This sequence encodes CAWRPFPTGELFF.